This record looks at one TCR beta chain sequence and its context. Which antigen it targets is not known. No qualities accompany the bases; no much larger clone lies one base away. Library creation used PCR. DNA from cultured CD4+ T cells was subjected to TCR sequencing with the Oncomine TCR Beta short-read assay at the Johns Hopkins FTIC core. The QIAamp micro DNA kit was used to extract genomic DNA from the cultured CD4+ T cells. The Oncomine TCR Beta libraries from cultured CD4+ T cells were pooled using unique dual indexes and then sequenced on an Illumina iSeq 100. Per the authors' processing: Non-productive sequences were filtered out, and CDR3s that did not start with C, did not end with F or W, or were shorter than 7 amino acids were discarded. The MANAFEST web application identified antigen-specific clonotypes by comparing peptide-stimulated wells against reference wells and other culture wells. To be called positive, a clone needed an FDR below 0.05, an odds ratio above 5, and a productive frequency above 0.1% in at least two of three replicate wells. A clonotype was classed as cross-reactive if the clonotype showed significant expansion both in SARS-CoV-2 spike wells and in at least one common cold coronavirus spike condition. Levenshtein distances (stringdist) and unrooted phylogenetic trees (ape) in R version 3.6.1 were used to assess CDR3 homology. TCRdb handled the public reads itself, with Q25 trimming in fastp and clone calling in MiXCR, and kept productive beta chains. Every CDR3 protein is listed once, alongside the most common genes and DNA of its rows. The V and J calls, along with clone size, are taken from TCRdb and not from the paper's own processing. The sample records about 11,000 distinct CDR3 sequences, 70% of which are singletons. About an eighth of the sample rests with the top ten.

The entry originates in a study of vaccination and CD4 T cells after COVID-19 (dated by TCRdb to between 2022 and 2023). Context from the whole study: SARS-CoV-2 positivity had been established in the convalescent patients by nasal swab PCR, and mild disease was recorded in nine of these patients and severe disease in one. The convalescent cohort included six males and four females, with two Hispanic individuals, seven Caucasians, two Asians and one multiracial person. Two doses of either the Pfizer-BioNTech BNT162b2 vaccine (n=8) or the Moderna mRNA-1273 vaccine (n=2) were administered to participants. Post-COVID blood samples from convalescent patients were collected a median of 101 days after diagnosis, with a range of 35 to 161 days. The time from the second vaccine dose to post-vaccine blood sampling had a median of 72 days and ranged from about 12 to 250 days. Culture stimuli were overlapping spike peptide pools from SARS-CoV-2 and from the common cold coronaviruses HCoV-NL63, HCoV-OC43 and HCoV-229E. Control cultures received a CEFX viral epitope pool as the positive control, an HIV-1 Nef peptide pool as the negative control, or no peptide. The spike-specific CD4+ TCR repertoire was compared before and after mRNA vaccination in over nine COVID-19 convalescent patients and a handful of infection-naive healthy vaccine recipients.

V was cut back by 4 bases and J by 5 bases, leaving a gap of 18 bases between them. Including the terminal cysteine and phenylalanine, the CDR3 comprises 15 residues. Kept here is only the CDR3 DNA, which spans 45 bases and is read in frame from base 1. Sequences SEHNR (CDR1) and FQNEAQ (CDR2) are obtained from the germline V gene (reference sequence). Interpreted using the paper, the treatment or condition label stands for: approximately nine-day PBMC culture with coronavirus spike peptide pools or control peptides (ViraFEST assay). The study used the ViraFEST assay, which expanded antigen-specific T cells with peptide pools and then identified expanded clonotypes by TCR sequencing. The convalescent patients' positive SARS-CoV-2 PCR tests fell between March and December 2020, which was before the Alpha, Beta and Delta variants emerged in the United States. Each well held 2.2 million or so PBMCs cultured in IMDM containing about 5% human AB serum and 10 IU/ml IL-2, with about 10 ug/ml peptide pools added. On days 3 and 7, half of the culture medium was replaced with fresh IL-2-containing medium. After approximately 10 days of culture, CD4+ T cells were isolated by negative selection using the EasySep CD4+ T cell isolation kit. Ficoll-Paque Plus gradient centrifugation was used to isolate PBMCs from whole blood, and the isolated PBMCs were then either used fresh or cryopreserved at -140C. Triplicate wells were generally used for each culture condition.

The full study reports these points: In convalescent patients, a median roughly 83% of post-vaccine SARS-CoV-2-reactive clones were detected only after vaccination, and vaccine-specific priming was suggested by this finding. Of the vaccine-specific clones found in convalescent patients, nearly all (304 of 307) were mono-reactive for SARS-CoV-2 spike instead of being cross-reactive with common cold coronaviruses. The study included relatively few convalescent patients and did not analyze early timepoints after natural infection. The median number of SARS-CoV-2-reactive clonotypes rose from fewer than 25 after infection to a few dozen after vaccination, but the change was not significant.

This TCR came from a human donor who had recovered from COVID-19. The rearranged segments are TRBV7-9 and TRBJ2-7, with the D gene too uncertain to name. Sample: CD4+ T cells from blood, cultured in vitro. This receptor has the CDR3 CASSSAALTAHEQYF. The base sequence is TGTGCCAGCAGCTCCGCGGCGTTAACAGCCCACGAGCAGTACTTC.